This TCR beta chain was captured in a study of PD-L1 blockade in urothelial cancer. Study-wide background: When patients started atezolizumab in the mid-2010s, it was given at 1,200 mg intravenously every 3 weeks. The median T cell count in blood samples was more than 110,000.

The time point: pretreatment peripheral blood. All patients carried locally advanced or metastatic urothelial carcinoma. The templates were synthetic TCR analogs, and they were spiked into each PCR. The table came from immunoSEQ multiplex PCR; TCRdb's copy has only in-frame clones and leaves some out. Among tens of thousands of clones listed, 65% to 85% were seen once. V was clipped by 4 bases and J by 10 bases, with 17 bases between them. The CDR3 spans 14 residues. Germline V gives CDR1 LNHDA, CDR2 SQIVND (reference sequence). The chain uses TRBV19 and TRBJ2-1, with D possibly TRBD2 on 5 matching bases. This specimen was PBMCs, taken around atezolizumab (anti-PD-L1) treatment. The source is a woman in her seventies with urothelial cancer. CDR3 loop: CASSTRDRPWEQFF. The CDR3 nucleotides read TGTGCCAGTAGTACCCGGGATCGCCCCTGGGAGCAGTTCTTC.